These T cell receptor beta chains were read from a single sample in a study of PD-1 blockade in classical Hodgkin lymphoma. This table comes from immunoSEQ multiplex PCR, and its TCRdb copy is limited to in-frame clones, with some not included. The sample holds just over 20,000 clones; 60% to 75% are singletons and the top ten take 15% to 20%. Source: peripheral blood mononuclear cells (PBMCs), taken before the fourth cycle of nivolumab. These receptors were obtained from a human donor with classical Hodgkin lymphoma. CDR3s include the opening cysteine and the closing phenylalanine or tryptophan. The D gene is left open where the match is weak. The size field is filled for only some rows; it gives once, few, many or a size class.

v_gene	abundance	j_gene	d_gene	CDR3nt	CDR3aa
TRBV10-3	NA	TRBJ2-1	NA	TGTGCCATCAGGGAGCGGAGTAGCTCCTACAATGAGCAGTTCTTC	CAIRERSSSYNEQFF
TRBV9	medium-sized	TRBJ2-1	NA	TGTGCCAGCACCCAGGACAATGAGCAGTTCTTC	CASTQDNEQFF
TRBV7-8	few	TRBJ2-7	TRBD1	TGTGCCAGCAGCCTGATTCAGGGGGCCTACGAGCAGTACTTC	CASSLIQGAYEQYF
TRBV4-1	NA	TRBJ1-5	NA	TGCGCCACCAGCCCCGGGGGGGCTCATGGTCAGCCCCAGCATTTT	CATSPGGAHGQPQHF
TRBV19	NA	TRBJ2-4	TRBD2	TGTGCCAGTAGCGGGAGGGGCTCCAAAAACATTCAGTACTTC	CASSGRGSKNIQYF
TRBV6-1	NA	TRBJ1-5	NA	TGTGCCAGCAGTGAAGGGAGTGGCCAGCCCCAGCATTTT	CASSEGSGQPQHF
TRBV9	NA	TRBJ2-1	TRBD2	TGTGCCAGCAACCTATTCTCTAGCGGGAGATACAATGAGCAGTTCTTC	CASNLFSSGRYNEQFF
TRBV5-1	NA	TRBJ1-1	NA	TGCGCCAGCAGCTTGGACGAGGGGCTAGCTTTCTTT	CASSLDEGLAFF
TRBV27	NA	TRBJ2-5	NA	TGTGCCAGCAGCCCAATTCTTGGGGGTGGGGAGACCCAGTACTTC	CASSPILGGGETQYF
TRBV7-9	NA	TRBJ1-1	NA	TGTGCCAGCAGTCAGACAGGACCGGTCGCTGAAGCTTTCTTT	CASSQTGPVAEAFF
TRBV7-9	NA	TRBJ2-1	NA	TGTGCCAGCACTCCCTACAATGAGCAGTTCTTC	CASTPYNEQFF
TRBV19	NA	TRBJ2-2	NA	TGTGCCAGTAGTATAAGCGGATACACCGGGGAGCTGTTTTTT	CASSISGYTGELFF
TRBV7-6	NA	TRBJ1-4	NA	TGTGCCAGCAGCTTAGGGCAGGCCTTGGGAGAAAAACTGTTTTTT	CASSLGQALGEKLFF
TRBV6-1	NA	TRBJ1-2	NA	TGTGCCAGCATCCTCCCTGCAGGGCTTGAGGGCTACACCTTC	CASILPAGLEGYTF
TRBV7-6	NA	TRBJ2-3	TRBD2	TGTGCCAGCAGTTCACTTAGCGGGAGAGCCTACACAGATACGCAGTATTTT	CASSSLSGRAYTDTQYF
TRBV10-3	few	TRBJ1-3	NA	TGTGCCATCAGTGACAGGGGAAACACCATATATTTT	CAISDRGNTIYF
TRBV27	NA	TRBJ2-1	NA	TGTGCCAGCAGTCCGGGACTCCGAAACAATGAGCAGTTCTTC	CASSPGLRNNEQFF
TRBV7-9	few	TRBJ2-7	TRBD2	TGTGCCAGCAGCTTAGGGACGACTAGCGGTTACGAGCAGTACTTC	CASSLGTTSGYEQYF
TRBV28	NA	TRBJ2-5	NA	TGTGCCAGCAGTTTAAGGGGGACTTGGGTTGAGACCCAGTACTTC	CASSLRGTWVETQYF
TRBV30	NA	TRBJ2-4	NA	TGTGCCTGGCGGGGCGCCGGAAACACAAACATTCAGTACTTC	CAWRGAGNTNIQYF
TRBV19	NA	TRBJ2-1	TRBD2	TGTGCCAGCTCGGGACTAGCGGGAGTCGGGCAGTTCTTC	CASSGLAGVGQFF
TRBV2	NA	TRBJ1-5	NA	TGTGCCAGCATGACCGAGAATAGCAATCAGCCCCAGCATTTT	CASMTENSNQPQHF
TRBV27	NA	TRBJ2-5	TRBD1	TGTGCCAGCAGACCCACCGACAGGGGGCATCAAGAGACCCAGTACTTC	CASRPTDRGHQETQYF
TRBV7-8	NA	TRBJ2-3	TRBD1	TGTGCCAGCAGCGACCCGACAGGGGAAGATACGCAGTATTTT	CASSDPTGEDTQYF
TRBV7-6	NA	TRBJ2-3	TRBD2	TGTGCCAGCAGCTTAGCTGCACTAGCGGGGGATACGCAGTATTTT	CASSLAALAGDTQYF
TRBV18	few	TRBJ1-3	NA	TGTGCCAGCTCACGGGACGCCTCTTCTGGAAACACCATATATTTT	CASSRDASSGNTIYF
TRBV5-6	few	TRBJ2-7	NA	TGTGCCAGCAGGTTACAGTCTGCAGGGCCCTACGAGCAGTACTTC	CASRLQSAGPYEQYF
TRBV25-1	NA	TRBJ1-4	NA	TGTGCCAGCAGTGCCCAGGGGTTGACTAATGAAAAACTGTTTTTT	CASSAQGLTNEKLFF
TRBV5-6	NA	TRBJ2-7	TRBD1	TGTGCCAGCAGCTTAGGACAGGGGGCATACGAGCAGTACTTC	CASSLGQGAYEQYF
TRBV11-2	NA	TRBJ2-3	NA	TGTGCCAGCAGCTTAGCGGGTACAGATACGCAGTATTTT	CASSLAGTDTQYF
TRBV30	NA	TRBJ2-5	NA	TGTGCCTGGAGTGTAGGGGTCCAAGAGACCCAGTACTTC	CAWSVGVQETQYF
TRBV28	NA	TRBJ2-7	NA	TGTGCCAGCAGTTTAACTGGGGGGCGGCGCGAGCAGTACTTC	CASSLTGGRREQYF
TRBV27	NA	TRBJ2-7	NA	TGTGCCAGCAGTTTATTTGGAGGGGGCTACGAGCAGTACTTC	CASSLFGGGYEQYF
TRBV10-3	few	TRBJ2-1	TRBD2	TGTGCCACCCAAGAAAGCGGGATTTACAATGAGCAGTTCTTC	CATQESGIYNEQFF
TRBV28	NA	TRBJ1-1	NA	TGTGCCAGCAGTTTAGACCAGGTTAACACTGAAGCTTTCTTT	CASSLDQVNTEAFF
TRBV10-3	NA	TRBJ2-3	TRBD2	TGTGCCATCAAACAACCACTATTTGGGGGAGGGACAGATACGCAGTATTTT	CAIKQPLFGGGTDTQYF
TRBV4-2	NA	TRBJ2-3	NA	TGTGCCAGCAGCCAAGATCGGGCGAGTGGGGCGGATACGCAGTATTTT	CASSQDRASGADTQYF
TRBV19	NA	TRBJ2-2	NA	TGTGCCAGTAGGGAGACGAACACCGGGGAGCTGTTTTTT	CASRETNTGELFF
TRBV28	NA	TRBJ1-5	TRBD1	TGTGCCATTGTGGACAGGGTCGGTCAGCCCCAGCATTTT	CAIVDRVGQPQHF
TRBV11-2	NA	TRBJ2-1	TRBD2	TGTGCCAGCAGCTTACCAGAAAGCGGGAGCTCCTACAATGAGCAGTTCTTC	CASSLPESGSSYNEQFF
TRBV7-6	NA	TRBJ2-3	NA	TGTGCCAGCAGCCTTCGGATAGGGAGCACAGATACGCAGTATTTT	CASSLRIGSTDTQYF
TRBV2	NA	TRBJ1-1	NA	TGTGCCAGCAGTGGAGCGATTATGGGAACTGAAGCTTTCTTT	CASSGAIMGTEAFF
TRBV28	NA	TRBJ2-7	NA	TGTGCCAGCAGTTTGGAGGGATCAAGACCCGAGCAGTACTTC	CASSLEGSRPEQYF
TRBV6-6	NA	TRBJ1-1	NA	TGTGCCAGCAGTTCACTAGGGGGAGCTTTCTTT	CASSSLGGAFF
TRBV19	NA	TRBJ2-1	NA	TGTGCCAGTAGTATCGTCAGGAAAGAGCAGTTCTTC	CASSIVRKEQFF
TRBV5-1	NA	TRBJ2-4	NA	TGCGCCAGCAGCTTGGGTGGGGGGAAAAACATTCAGTACTTC	CASSLGGGKNIQYF
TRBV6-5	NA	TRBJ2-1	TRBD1	TGTGCCAGCAGTTACTACAGGGACAGGACAGACCATGAGCAGTTCTTC	CASSYYRDRTDHEQFF
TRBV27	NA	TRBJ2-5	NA	TGTGCCAGCAGTCCAACCGTATTCCAGGAGACCCAGTACTTC	CASSPTVFQETQYF
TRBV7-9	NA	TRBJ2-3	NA	TGTGCCAGCAGCTTAGCTTCTACAGATACGCAGTATTTT	CASSLASTDTQYF
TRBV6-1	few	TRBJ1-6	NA	TGTGCCAGCAGTGAAGCTCTCAGTCAAAATTCACCCCTCCACTTT	CASSEALSQNSPLHF
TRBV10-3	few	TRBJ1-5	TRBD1	TGTGCCATCAGTGAGACAGGGGCGATAAATCAGCCCCAGCATTTT	CAISETGAINQPQHF
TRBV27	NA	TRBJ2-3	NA	TGTGCCAGCATCCGCCGTGGTACGCAGTATTTT	CASIRRGTQYF
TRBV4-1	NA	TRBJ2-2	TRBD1	TGCGCCAGCAGCCAAGAAGGGGACAGGGTTATGGGCGGGGAGCTGTTTTTT	CASSQEGDRVMGGELFF
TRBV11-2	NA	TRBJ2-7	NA	TGTGCCAGCAGCTTAGCCGGCTTGACAGCTTCCTACGAGCAGTACTTC	CASSLAGLTASYEQYF
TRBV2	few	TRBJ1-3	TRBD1	TGTGCCAGCAGTCCAGGGGGTACTGGAAACACCATATATTTT	CASSPGGTGNTIYF